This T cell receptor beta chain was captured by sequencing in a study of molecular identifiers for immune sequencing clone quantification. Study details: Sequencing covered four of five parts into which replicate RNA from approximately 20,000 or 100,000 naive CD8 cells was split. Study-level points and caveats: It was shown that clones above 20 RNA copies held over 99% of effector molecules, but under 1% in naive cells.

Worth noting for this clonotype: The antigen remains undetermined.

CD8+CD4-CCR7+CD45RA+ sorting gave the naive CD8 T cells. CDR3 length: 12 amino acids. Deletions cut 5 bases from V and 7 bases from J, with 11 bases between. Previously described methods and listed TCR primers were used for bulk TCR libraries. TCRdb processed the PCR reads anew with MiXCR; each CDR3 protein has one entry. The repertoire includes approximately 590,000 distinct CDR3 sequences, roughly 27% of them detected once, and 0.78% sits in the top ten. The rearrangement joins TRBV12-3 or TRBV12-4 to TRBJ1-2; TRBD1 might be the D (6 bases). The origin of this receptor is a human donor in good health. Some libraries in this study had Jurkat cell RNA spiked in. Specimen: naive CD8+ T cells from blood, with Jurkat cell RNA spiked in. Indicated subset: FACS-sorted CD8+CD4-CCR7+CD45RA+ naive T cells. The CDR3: CASSPGVIGYTF. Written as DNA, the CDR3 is TGTGCCAGCAGTCCAGGGGTGATTGGCTACACCTTC.